Listed here is a single TCR beta chain. The CDR3 covers 14 residues. V lost 5 bases to trimming and J lost 7 bases, with 14 bases between them. Germline lookup yields CDR1 SGHTA and CDR2 FQGNSA. Sequencing was performed with immunoSEQ multiplex PCR; in TCRdb, only in-frame clones are kept and a portion is missing. The sample contains about 120,000 clones, 65% to 85% of which appear only once. The sample is drawn from a study of blood T cell repertoires in COVID-19. The sample comprised PBMCs or T cells enriched from blood (not recorded which). The chain couples TRBV7-2 to TRBJ2-2; a possible D gene is TRBD1 (6 bases). This receptor was identified in a woman aged 25 to 39 who had recovered from COVID-19. The CDR3 is CASSTQDRIGELFF. The CDR3 coding sequence is TGTGCCAGCAGCACCCAGGACAGAATCGGGGAGCTGTTTTTT.